Presented here are 10 T cell receptor beta chains from one specimen sequenced in a study of T cell responses to AZD1222 COVID-19 vaccine. Profiled with immunoSEQ multiplex PCR; TCRdb holds only in-frame clones, not every one. The sample has 130,000 to 150,000 clones, around nine tenths seen once. This specimen was peripheral blood, taken on day 0 of AZD1222 vaccination. Source of these receptors: an adult in good health.

V and J are TRBV4-3 and TRBJ2-7; 8 positions agree with TRBD1. Trimming at V came to 0 bases and at J to 4 bases, leaving 8 bases not matched to a gene. Germline CDR1 reads LGHNA; CDR2 reads YSLEER. The CDR3 runs to 16 residues. This CDR3 is CASSQDTGGSSYEQYF. The CDR3, as DNA: TGCGCCAGCAGCCAAGATACAGGGGGAAGTTCATACGAGCAGTACTTC.

CDR3 region: CAWIAGGTNIQYF. Here the CDR3 DNA reads TGTGCCTGGATTGCGGGGGGCACTAACATTCAGTACTTC. The chain uses TRBV30 and TRBJ2-4; TRBD2 matches 8 bases. After removal of 4 bases from V and 7 bases from J, the junction contained 6 bases not matched to a gene. The CDR3 length is 13 residues. Germline values: CDR1 GTSNPN, CDR2 SVGIG (reference sequence).

The chain combines TRBV28 with TRBJ2-1, with D hard to call. From germline, CDR1 is MDHEN and CDR2 SYDVKM. Trimming took 6 bases from V and 2 from J, leaving 14 bases between them. CDR3 length equals 15 residues. The DNA for the CDR3 is TGTGCCAGCAGCCAAACTGGAGACGCCTACAATGAGCAGTTCTTC. It codes for CASSQTGDAYNEQFF.

The genes are TRBV19 and TRBJ1-5; no firm D call. CDR3 length equals 15 residues. CDR1 is LNHDA, CDR2 SQIVND, per germline (reference sequence). Deletions cut 5 bases from V and 0 bases from J, with 11 bases between. CDR3 region: CASSWGPFSNQPQHF. The CDR3 DNA reads TGTGCCAGTAGTTGGGGTCCTTTTAGCAATCAGCCCCAGCATTTT.

This chain connects TRBV27 to TRBJ1-1; a possible D gene is TRBD1 (6 bases). V was cut by 4 bases and J by 11 bases, with 11 bases left in between. The CDR3 contains 11 residues. The germline V gene has CDR1 MNHEY and CDR2 SMNVEV (reference sequence). The CDR3 nucleotides are TGTGCCAGCAGTTCGCAGGGGTGGGCTTTCTTT. Encoded protein: CASSSQGWAFF.

This chain uses TRBV6-5 with TRBJ2-7; TRBD2 might be the D (6 bases). V gave up 6 bases and J gave up 1 base, with 16 bases separating them. This CDR3 has 15 amino acids. Germline V gives CDR1 MNHEY, CDR2 SVGAGI. The CDR3 coding sequence is TGTGCCAGCAGAGGGTTCGGGGGTCAATCCTACGAGCAGTACTTC. It translates to CASRGFGGQSYEQYF.

The chain has TRBV29-1 and TRBJ1-1; 7 bases map to TRBD1. The CDR3 is 12 residues long. Trimming cost V 6 bases and J 4 bases; bases outside gene matches: 5. Germline lookup yields CDR1 SQVTM and CDR2 ANQGSEA. The CDR3 sequence is CSVEGQITEAFF. CDR3 coding DNA: TGCAGCGTGGAGGGACAGATCACTGAAGCTTTCTTT. The complete variable domain, with remaining parts taken from reference TRBV29-1 and TRBJ1-1, reads SAVISQKPSRDICQRGTSLTIQCQVDSQVTMMFWYRQQPGQSLTLIATANQGSEATYESGFVIDKFPISRPNLTFSTLTVSNMSPEDSSIYLCSVEGQITEAFFGQGTRLTVV.

V gene TRBV19 combines with J gene TRBJ1-5, with 8 bases fitting TRBD1. J lost 4 bases, V lost 8 bases, and 7 bases had no gene match. The germline gives CDR1 LNHDA, CDR2 SQIVND (reference sequence). The CDR3 loop spans 14 amino acids. The CDR3 DNA reads as TGTGCCAGTGACAGGACAGGGTCTAATCAGCCCCAGCATTTT. Translation gives CASDRTGSNQPQHF.

CDR3 sequence reads: CASSLSPYRGKNTEAFF. The CDR3 region has the DNA TGTGCCAGCAGCTTATCCCCCTACCGGGGAAAGAACACTGAAGCTTTCTTT. The chain has TRBV7-2 and TRBJ1-1; D is uncertain. V was trimmed by 2 bases and J by 1 base, leaving 17 bases between them. Germline V gene data show CDR1 as SGHTA and CDR2 as FQGNSA. The CDR3 has 17 amino acids.

This chain joins TRBV21-1 and TRBJ1-4. TRBV21-1 is a documented pseudogene. The CDR3 has 15 residues. CDR3 residues: CASSILGVGNEKLFF. The CDR3, as DNA: TGTGCCAGCAGCATACTAGGGGTGGGTAATGAAAAACTGTTTTTT.